This TCR beta chain stems from a study of blood T cell repertoires in COVID-19. For the study at large: Samples representing acute and convalescent COVID-19 were sourced from the United States, Italy and Spain. The analysed material was cDNA or gDNA that came from T cells, B-cell-depleted T cells, or PBMCs.

The V gene end was trimmed by 3 bases and the J gene end by 3 bases; junction bases not matched to a gene: 2. CDR1 is LGHNA, CDR2 YNFKEQ, per germline. The CDR3 consists of 14 residues. Authors' processing steps: Estimated nucleated cell counts came from reference gene primer amplification. The table came from immunoSEQ multiplex PCR; TCRdb's copy has only in-frame clones and leaves some out. From that table come the V and J calls and clone size; the DNA was used to work out D and trimming. The sample includes 300,000 to 450,000 clones, 70% to 90% of them seen just once. The receptor's source is a human donor in a cohort sampled during active COVID-19. V gene TRBV4-2 combines with J gene TRBJ1-2, with 9 bases aligning to TRBD1. Material: peripheral blood. CDR3 region: CASSHGDRDYGYTF. CDR3 in DNA: TGTGCCAGCAGCCACGGGGACAGGGACTATGGCTACACCTTC.